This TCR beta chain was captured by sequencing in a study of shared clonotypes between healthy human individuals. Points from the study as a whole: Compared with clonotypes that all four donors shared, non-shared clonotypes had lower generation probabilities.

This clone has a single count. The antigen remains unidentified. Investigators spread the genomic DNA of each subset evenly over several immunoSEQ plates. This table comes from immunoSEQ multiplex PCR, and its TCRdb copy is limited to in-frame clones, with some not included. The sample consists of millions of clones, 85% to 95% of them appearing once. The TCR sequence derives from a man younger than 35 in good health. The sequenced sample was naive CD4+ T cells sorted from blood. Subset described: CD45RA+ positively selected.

The DNA for the CDR3 is TGTGCCAGCAGTCGCCGCGGGAACACCATATATTTT. Its protein product is CASSRRGNTIYF. V usage is TRBV28 and J usage is TRBJ1-3; no definite D call. The CDR3 is made up of 12 amino acids. V lost 5 bases and J lost 7, with 9 bases in between. Germline V gene lookup returns CDR1 MDHEN and CDR2 SYDVKM.